This T cell receptor beta chain comes out of a study of T cells after yellow fever vaccination. Study in general: Libraries from low-cell-number fractions were prepared with the SMART-Seq v4 Ultra Low Input RNA kit.

The sample holds many counts of this clonotype. In TCRdb, the 5' RACE reads were re-called with MiXCR into one record per CDR3 protein. Counted here are just over 300,000 distinct CDR3 sequences, around 4% occurring once; the ten biggest clones make up roughly a quarter. Trimming took 4 bases from V and 4 from J, leaving 10 bases between them. The CDR3 contains 12 residues. Germline V gene lookup returns CDR1 SQVTM and CDR2 ANQGSEA. This sequence originates from a man aged 18 to 30 who received the YFV17D yellow fever vaccine. The chain uses TRBV29-1 and TRBJ1-2; perhaps TRBD1 as D (5 bases). The sample consisted of PBMCs, taken on the day of the yellow fever booster vaccination. The CDR3 DNA reads TGCAGCGTTGGGGGGGGAAGCTATGGCTACACCTTC. The encoded protein is CSVGGGSYGYTF.